This T cell receptor beta chain is drawn from a study of identifying expanded T cells in peripheral blood. Data came from immunoSEQ multiplex PCR; TCRdb stores just in-frame clones and leaves some out. Seen here are 75,000 to 90,000 clones, roughly 90% observed once, and the top ten hold less than 9.5%. Study-level points and caveats: Variance in clone template counts between approximately two-week samples significantly increased with total template count across all healthy donors. Over two and four weeks, about 15 and 19 clones changed, versus roughly 1.1 between replicates.

The CDR3 has 17 amino acids. Germline CDR1 and CDR2: SGHRS and YFSETQ. The V and J ends lost 0 bases and 5 bases respectively, with 20 bases between them. Concerning this clone itself: Its antigen remains unknown.

V is TRBV5-1 and J is TRBJ1-1; D might be TRBD1 (5 bases). The sequence came from a person aged 18 to 75 in good health. Sequenced sample: blood. In DNA form, the CDR3 reads TGCGCCAGCAGCTTGGGCCGGGACCCCAGCCGACTTACTGAAGCTTTCTTT. The encoded protein is CASSLGRDPSRLTEAFF.